This entry lists 17 T cell receptor beta chains sequenced from one sample in a study of somatic mutations in cytotoxic T cells in rheumatoid arthritis (dated by TCRdb to about 2017). Receptor amplification or capture employed the immunoSEQ multiplex PCR assay. Not all clones reach the TCRdb copy of this immuneACCESS table, which keeps in-frame sequences only. Checked studies attribute under half of the gap to unresolved V genes and leave the rest unexplained. This sample comprises some 29,000 clones, approximately 86% of them detected only once. Around 10% of the sample is taken by the ten largest. The sample comprised CD8+ T cells sorted from blood. The receptor source for this set is an adult with rheumatoid arthritis.

The chain has TRBV7-6 and TRBJ2-7; 8 bases fit TRBD2. There are 15 residues in the CDR3. Germline loops: CDR1 SGHVS, CDR2 FNYEAQ. The junction had 8 bases not matched to a gene; V was cut back by 1 base and J by 6 bases. The CDR3 DNA follows: TGTGCCAGCAGCTTAGAAGGGACTAGTCTCGCCGAGCAGTACTTC. This encodes CASSLEGTSLAEQYF.

The chain employs TRBV28 and TRBJ1-6; D may be TRBD1 (5 bases). Deletions cut 7 bases from V and 7 bases from J, with 17 bases between. The CDR3 sequence is 15 residues long. Per the germline V gene, CDR1 is MDHEN and CDR2 is SYDVKM. As DNA, the CDR3 is TGTGCCAGCACAGCGGGACTTTGGATAAATTCACCCCTCCACTTT. Amino acid sequence: CASTAGLWINSPLHF.

The chain joins TRBV7-9 to TRBJ2-1; the match to TRBD1 covers 12 bases. The length of the CDR3 is 16 residues. The germline V gene has CDR1 SEHNR and CDR2 FQNEAQ (reference sequence). Trimming cost V 5 bases and J 9 bases; bases outside gene matches: 11. CDR3 bases: TGTGCCAGCAGCCCCTTACCGGGACAGGGGGCAGGTGAGCAGTTCTTC. Its translation is CASSPLPGQGAGEQFF.

This clone was found once. The CDR3 DNA reads as TGTGCCAGCAGCGAATGGACAGGGGGCAATTACGAGCAGTACTTC. Residues: CASSEWTGGNYEQYF. V is TRBV14 and J is TRBJ2-7; 11 positions match TRBD1. The V segment lost 5 bases and the J segment 4 bases; nucleotides outside the gene matches: 7. The CDR3 consists of 15 residues. CDR1 is SGHDN, CDR2 FVKESK, per germline.

V is TRBV6-6 and J is TRBJ1-2, with TRBD1 matching 7 bases. CDR1 is MNHNY and CDR2 is SVGAGI in the germline V gene (reference sequence). CDR3 length equals 15 residues. J was trimmed by 4 bases and V by 6 bases; bases with no gene match: 11. CDR3 DNA: TGTGCCAGCAGCCCACCGACAGGGCCAGCCTATGGCTACACCTTC. Translation gives CASSPPTGPAYGYTF.

This chain connects TRBV5-6 to TRBJ1-1, with D possibly TRBD1 on 5 matching bases. The CDR3 covers 14 residues. The V gene lost 1 base and the J gene lost 5 bases, with 12 bases spanning the gap. The V gene's germline CDR1 is SGHDT and CDR2 YYEEEE. Written as DNA, the CDR3 is TGTGCCAGCAGCTTGATAGGGGTGGGAACTGAAGCTTTCTTT. Translating gives CASSLIGVGTEAFF.

J is TRBJ2-6 and V is TRBV19; D is unresolved. Germline values: CDR1 LNHDA, CDR2 SQIVND (reference sequence). The CDR3 is made up of 17 amino acids. Trimming took off 6 bases at V and 0 bases at J, with 15 bases between the two ends. DNA of the CDR3: TGTGCCAGTAGCCATGGGATTTCTCTCTCTGGGGCCAACGTCCTGACTTTC. Its protein is CASSHGISLSGANVLTF.

The chain combines TRBV27 with TRBJ1-5; the D gene is possibly TRBD1 (5 bases). Deletions cut 0 bases from V and 0 bases from J, with 9 bases between. Germline CDR1 is MNHEY and CDR2 is SMNVEV (reference sequence). This CDR3 is 16 amino acids long. CDR3 DNA: TGTGCCAGCAGTTTATCGGCCGGGGCTAGCAATCAGCCCCAGCATTTT. Translated: CASSLSAGASNQPQHF.

The chain has TRBV21-1 and TRBJ2-7. TRBV21-1 is a recognized pseudogene. The CDR3 contains 16 residues. DNA of the CDR3: TGTGCCAGCAGCAAAGTGGGGGGCGTTAGCTCCTACGAGCAGTACTTC. This gives the protein CASSKVGGVSSYEQYF.

The chain is built from TRBV7-9 and TRBJ1-2, with D uncertain. Germline CDR1 is SEHNR and CDR2 is FQNEAQ (reference sequence). The V and J ends lost 1 base and 5 bases respectively, with 11 bases between them. There are 14 residues in the CDR3. The CDR3 DNA is TGTGCCAGCAGCTTAGGTGCGGGTGCGTATGGCTACACCTTC. It specifies CASSLGAGAYGYTF.

This chain joins TRBV13 and TRBJ2-3; 8 bases are shared with TRBD2. The CDR3 sequence is 15 residues long. Per the germline V gene, CDR1 is PRHDT and CDR2 is FYEKMQ (reference sequence). With V trimmed by 2 bases and J by 1 base, 2 bases remained unmatched. The CDR3 region is CASSLRAGGTDTQYF. CDR3 coding DNA: TGTGCCAGCAGCTTAAGAGCGGGGGGCACAGATACGCAGTATTTT.

V is TRBV7-9 and J is TRBJ2-3; 7 bases are shared with TRBD2. The germline CDR1 and CDR2 sequences are SEHNR and FQNEAQ (reference sequence). V was clipped by 3 bases and J by 4 bases; unmatched bases: 7. The CDR3 consists of 15 residues. The CDR3 DNA sequence: TGTGCCAGCAGCTTGGTCCGGGGAGGGTCAGATACGCAGTATTTT. It is translated as CASSLVRGGSDTQYF.

The rearrangement links TRBV5-6 to TRBJ2-7, with a weak D call TRBD1 (5 bases). V was clipped by 0 bases and J by 3 bases, with 7 bases between them. Germline V gene sequence: CDR1 SGHDT, CDR2 YYEEEE. The CDR3 totals 13 residues. DNA of the CDR3: TGTGCCAGCAGCTTGGTAACAGGCTACGAGCAGTACTTC. Protein sequence: CASSLVTGYEQYF.

The chain combines TRBV11-3 with TRBJ2-1; D gene unclear. The CDR3 totals 12 residues. Germline V gene data show CDR1 as SGHNT and CDR2 as YENEEA. V lost 4 bases, J lost 9 bases, and 10 bases lay in between. The CDR3 loop is CASSYRGFEQFF. CDR3 DNA: TGTGCCAGCAGCTACAGAGGATTTGAGCAGTTCTTC. Full variable domain (remainder filled in from reference TRBV11-3 and TRBJ2-1): EAGVVQSPRYKIIEKKQPVAFWCNPISGHNTLYWYLQNLGQGPELLIRYENEEAVDDSQLPKDRFSAERLKGVDSTLKIQPAELGDSAVYLCASSYRGFEQFFGPGTRLTVL.

This clone appeared once. A junction boundary mismatches the germline segment, possibly from a read error. The J gene is TRBJ1-2, the V gene TRBV5-4, with a tentative D call TRBD1 (5 bases). The CDR3 is 13 amino acids. Germline CDR1 SGHNT, CDR2 YYREEE (reference sequence). The CDR3 spells CASTLGDRSGYTF. CDR3 in DNA: TGTGCCAGCACCTTGGGGGATAGAAGTGGCTACACCTTC.

CDR3 in amino acids: CASRTPPVQGNYGYTF. CDR3 DNA sequence: TGTGCCAGCAGGACCCCCCCCGTGCAGGGGAACTATGGCTACACCTTC. The chain couples TRBV6-4 to TRBJ1-2; D is possibly TRBD1 (6 bases). Between the trimmed V and J ends, which lost 6 bases and 2 bases, there was a span of 19 bases. The CDR3 sequence is 16 residues long. Germline lookup yields CDR1 MRHNA and CDR2 SNTAGT.

The CDR3 region is CASTGAYAYEQYF. CDR3 DNA: TGCGCCAGCACTGGGGCCTACGCCTACGAGCAGTACTTC. The rearrangement links TRBV10-2 to TRBJ2-7, with D perhaps matching TRBD1 (5 bases). Germline V CDR1 and CDR2: WSHSY, SAAADI. The CDR3 consists of 13 residues. Trimming removed 7 bases at V and 2 bases at J, with 12 bases between.